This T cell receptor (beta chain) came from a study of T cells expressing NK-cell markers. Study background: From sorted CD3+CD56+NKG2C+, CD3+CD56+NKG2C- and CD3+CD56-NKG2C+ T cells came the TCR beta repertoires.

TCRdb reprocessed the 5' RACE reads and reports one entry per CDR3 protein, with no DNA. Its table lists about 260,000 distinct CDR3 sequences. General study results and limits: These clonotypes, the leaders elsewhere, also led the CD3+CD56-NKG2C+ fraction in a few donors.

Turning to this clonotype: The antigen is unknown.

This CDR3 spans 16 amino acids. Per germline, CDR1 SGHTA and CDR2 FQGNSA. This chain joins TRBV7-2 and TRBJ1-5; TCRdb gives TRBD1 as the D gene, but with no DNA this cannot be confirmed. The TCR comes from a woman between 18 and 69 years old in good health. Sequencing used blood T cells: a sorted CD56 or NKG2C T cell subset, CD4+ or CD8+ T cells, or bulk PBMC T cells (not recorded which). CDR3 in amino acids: CASSLEPGNGHQPQHF.